A single sample gave rise to the 32 T cell receptor beta chains below, sequenced in a study of blood T cell repertoires in COVID-19. Repertoires were generated with immunoSEQ multiplex PCR, while TCRdb's copy carries only in-frame clones and drops some. The sample comprises 350,000 to 450,000 clones, approximately 86% of which are singletons, and 7.1% rests with the top ten. The specimen sequenced was peripheral blood. The receptors were gathered from a woman aged 55-70 years with COVID-19, enrolled during active disease.

This clone was seen a few times. V gene TRBV30 combines with J gene TRBJ2-5; the D gene is possibly TRBD2 (6 bases). The V gene's germline CDR1 is GTSNPN and CDR2 SVGIG (reference sequence). CDR3 size: 11 residues. V shed 6 bases and J shed 5 bases, with 10 bases lying between them. CDR3 region: CACGGWETQYF. The CDR3 coding sequence is TGTGCCTGCGGGGGATGGGAGACCCAGTACTTC. The full variable domain, in which reference TRBV30 and TRBJ2-5 provide the parts outside the CDR3, is SQTIHQWPATLVQPVGSPLSLECTVEGTSNPNLYWYRQAAGRGLQLLFYSVGIGQISSEVPQNLSASRPQDRQFILSSKKLLLSDSGFYLCACGGWETQYFGPGTRLLVL.

The V and J genes are TRBV27 and TRBJ2-3; TRBD2 agrees at 9 bases. CDR3 length: 15 amino acids. V shed 0 bases and J 4 bases; nucleotides not matched to a gene: 2. Germline V gene sequence: CDR1 MNHEY, CDR2 SMNVEV (reference sequence). The CDR3 nucleotides are TGTGCCAGCAGTTTATCCGGCGGGGGGGCAGATACGCAGTATTTT. Encoded protein: CASSLSGGGADTQYF.

The chain couples TRBV6-1 to TRBJ2-5; D is perhaps TRBD1 (7 bases). This CDR3 region has 14 residues. Germline values: CDR1 MNHNS, CDR2 SASEGT. V was trimmed by 7 bases and J by 2 bases, leaving 14 bases between them. As DNA, the CDR3 is TGTGCCAGCACCGGCGGGACAGCACAAGAGACCCAGTACTTC. This sequence encodes CASTGGTAQETQYF.

The V gene is TRBV5-1, the J gene TRBJ2-1; 9 nucleotides match TRBD2. CDR3 length: 14 residues. Trimming removed 5 bases from V and 5 bases from J; junction bases left unmatched: 5. Per the germline V gene, CDR1 is SGHRS and CDR2 is YFSETQ. CDR3 DNA sequence: TGCGCCAGCAGGTCCGGGACTAGCAACAATGAGCAGTTCTTC. The encoded protein is CASRSGTSNNEQFF.

This rearrangement joins TRBV15 to TRBJ2-7, with a possible D match to TRBD1 (5 bases). The germline V gene has CDR1 LNHNV and CDR2 YYDKDF (reference sequence). Deletions cut 2 bases from V and 0 bases from J, with 8 bases between. The CDR3 is 14 residues long. CDR3: CATSRPQGSYEQYF. Written as DNA, the CDR3 is TGTGCCACCAGCAGACCTCAGGGCTCCTACGAGCAGTACTTC.

This clone was observed a single time. The J gene is TRBJ2-3, the V gene TRBV7-2; 7 bases are a match to TRBD2. Looked up from germline, CDR1 is SGHTA and CDR2 is FQGNSA. The J segment lost 2 bases and the V segment lost 5 bases, leaving 10 bases of the junction unmatched. The CDR3 loop spans 16 amino acids. CDR3 nucleotides: TGTGCCAGCAGCCCGCAGGCTAGCGGCCCCACAGATACGCAGTATTTT. This encodes CASSPQASGPTDTQYF. Filled out from reference TRBV7-2 and TRBJ2-3, the complete variable domain reads GAGVSQSPSNKVTEKGKDVELRCDPISGHTALYWYRQSLGQGLEFLIYFQGNSAPDKSGLPSDRFSAERTGGSVSTLTIQRTQQEDSAVYLCASSPQASGPTDTQYFGPGTRLTVL.

The table lists this clone with a few counts. J is TRBJ1-5 and V is TRBV6-1; TRBD1 is a possible D gene (6 bases). Trimming took 4 bases from V and 0 from J, leaving 19 bases between them. The germline V gene encodes CDR1 MNHNS and CDR2 SASEGT. The CDR3 covers 18 residues. CDR3 DNA sequence: TGTGCCAGCAGTGGGAACCGAGGGGGATCTCATAGCAATCAGCCCCAGCATTTT. Amino acid sequence: CASSGNRGGSHSNQPQHF.

J is TRBJ2-3 and V is TRBV6-6; 11 positions match TRBD2. The germline V gene has CDR1 MNHNY and CDR2 SVGAGI (reference sequence). Trimming cost V 5 bases and J 5 bases; bases outside gene matches: 9. The CDR3 runs to 16 residues. The CDR3 DNA reads TGTGCCAGCAGTCCCCCCGGGCTAGCGGGGGGAGATACGCAGTATTTT. It specifies CASSPPGLAGGDTQYF.

This chain connects TRBV3-1 (or the pseudogene TRBV3-2) to TRBJ1-3; 7 nucleotides agree with TRBD1. Trimming at V came to 4 bases and at J to 4 bases, leaving 1 base not matched to a gene. Per the germline V gene, CDR1 is LGHDT and CDR2 is YNNKEL (reference sequence). CDR3 length equals 13 residues. CDR3 in amino acids: CASSRQGGNTIYF. The CDR3 DNA is TGTGCCAGCAGCCGACAGGGAGGAAACACCATATATTTT.

The chain couples TRBV10-3 to TRBJ2-3; the match to TRBD1 covers 7 bases. This CDR3 is 18 amino acids long. J was trimmed by 0 bases and V by 6 bases; bases with no gene match: 15. Germline-derived CDR1 and CDR2 are ENHRY and SYGVKD. DNA of the CDR3: TGTGCCATCAGAGGACCTTCTACCCCGGGACAGAGCACAGATACGCAGTATTTT. Translation: CAIRGPSTPGQSTDTQYF.

The chain recombines TRBV11-3 with TRBJ1-1, with D tentatively TRBD1 (5 bases). Germline CDR1 reads SGHNT; CDR2 reads YENEEA. V lost 6 bases to trimming and J lost 4 bases, with 15 bases between them. The CDR3 contains 14 residues. The CDR3 sequence is CASSAQPGFTEAFF. For the CDR3, the DNA is TGTGCCAGCAGTGCACAGCCAGGGTTCACTGAAGCTTTCTTT.

The chain uses TRBV9 and TRBJ2-3, with 11 bases aligning to TRBD1. V dropped 4 bases and J dropped 2; count of bases not matched to a gene: 3. The germline CDR1 and CDR2 sequences are SGDLS and YYNGEE. This CDR3 has 15 amino acids. The CDR3 DNA reads as TGTGCCAGCAGCCTAGGACAGGGGGCCACAGATACGCAGTATTTT. Its translation: CASSLGQGATDTQYF.

The chain is built from TRBV18 and TRBJ2-7; TRBD1 agrees at 9 bases. Germline loops: CDR1 KGHSH, CDR2 LQKENI. This CDR3 has 15 residues. After removal of 3 bases from V and 4 bases from J, the junction contained 7 bases not matched to a gene. The CDR3 sequence is CASSPTGTGRYEQYF. CDR3 DNA: TGTGCCAGCTCACCCACCGGGACAGGGAGATACGAGCAGTACTTC.

The chain combines TRBV6-1 with TRBJ1-1, with 7 bases that match TRBD1. Germline values: CDR1 MNHNS, CDR2 SASEGT. V trimming: 2 bases; J trimming: 6 bases; junction bases outside the gene matches: 6. There are 14 residues in the CDR3. The CDR3 sequence is CASSETGVWAEAFF. The CDR3 DNA sequence: TGTGCCAGCAGTGAAACAGGGGTGTGGGCTGAAGCTTTCTTT.

The rearrangement joins TRBV3-1 (or the pseudogene TRBV3-2) to TRBJ1-1, with D uncertain. The germline V gene encodes CDR1 LGHDT and CDR2 YNNKEL (reference sequence). The CDR3 covers 15 residues. V shed 4 bases and J shed 0 bases, with 12 bases lying between them. Here the CDR3 DNA reads TGTGCCAGCAGCCTTGACTTTACTATGAACACTGAAGCTTTCTTT. Its translation: CASSLDFTMNTEAFF.

J is TRBJ2-3 and V is TRBV6-6; the match to TRBD2 covers 13 bases. Trimming cost V 1 base and J 7 bases; bases outside gene matches: 5. This CDR3 is built from 16 residues. The germline V gene has CDR1 MNHNY and CDR2 SVGAGI (reference sequence). The CDR3 region is CASSYYRLAGGNTQYF. Here the CDR3 DNA reads TGTGCCAGCAGTTACTACCGACTAGCGGGGGGAAATACGCAGTATTTT.

The gene calls are TRBV19 and TRBJ1-6; D perhaps matches TRBD1 (5 bases). This CDR3 has 16 amino acids. V was trimmed by 4 bases and J by 8 bases, leaving 18 bases between them. Germline V lookup: CDR1 LNHDA, CDR2 SQIVND (reference sequence). The CDR3 sequence: CASSTRFGGWDSPLHF. In DNA form, the CDR3 reads TGTGCCAGTAGTACTCGGTTCGGGGGATGGGATTCACCCCTCCACTTT.

The chain uses TRBV6-2 or TRBV6-3 and TRBJ1-2, with 10 bases identical to TRBD1. V was pared by 2 bases and J by 8 bases, with 17 bases of the junction left unmatched. Germline V gene lookup returns CDR1 MNHEY and CDR2 SVGEGT. There are 18 residues in the CDR3. The CDR3 DNA reads TGTGCCAGCAGTTACGCCGTCCTCGGACAGGGGGATTATATGGGCTACACCTTC. Its protein is CASSYAVLGQGDYMGYTF.

The chain recombines TRBV7-9 with TRBJ2-2, with D unclear. Germline CDR1 SEHNR, CDR2 FQNEAQ (reference sequence). The CDR3 has 14 amino acids. The V end lost 5 bases, the J end lost 5 bases, and 12 bases lay between the germline ends. CDR3 protein: CASSAPQRTGELFF. As DNA, the CDR3 is TGTGCCAGCAGCGCCCCACAGAGAACCGGGGAGCTGTTTTTT.

The chain recombines TRBV5-8 with TRBJ1-1; D is unclear. Germline V gene lookup returns CDR1 SGHTS and CDR2 YDEGEE. The CDR3 has 13 amino acids. V lost 4 bases and J lost 3, with 10 bases in between. CDR3 sequence reads: CASSLPGDTEAFF. Here the CDR3 DNA reads TGTGCCAGCAGCCTCCCCGGGGACACTGAAGCTTTCTTT.

V and J are TRBV7-8 and TRBJ1-2, with D possibly TRBD1 on 5 matching bases. There are 14 residues in the CDR3. V shed 1 base and J shed 5 bases, with 11 bases lying between them. Per germline, CDR1 SGHVS and CDR2 FQNEAQ. CDR3 nucleotide sequence: TGTGCCAGCAGCTTAGGTGGGGGAGGTTATGGCTACACCTTC. This translates into CASSLGGGGYGYTF.

This clone came up a few times. This chain joins TRBV10-1 and TRBJ2-7; possibly TRBD1 for D (6 bases). The V gene's germline CDR1 is WNHNN and CDR2 SYGVQD (reference sequence). The CDR3 loop spans 13 amino acids. V lost 4 bases to trimming and J lost 5 bases, with 12 bases between them. The chain's CDR3 is CASSVGRGDEQYF. The CDR3 DNA follows: TGCGCCAGCAGTGTTGGCAGGGGAGACGAGCAGTACTTC.

In its sample, this clone was seen once. The J gene is TRBJ1-4, the V gene TRBV23-1, with D perhaps TRBD1 (6 bases). TRBV23-1 is placed among ORFs of uncertain function. The CDR3 runs 16 residues. V was shortened by 2 bases and J by 4 bases, with 14 bases between the two germline ends. CDR3 protein: CASSQPKQGINEKLFF. Here the CDR3 DNA reads TGCGCCAGCAGTCAACCTAAACAGGGTATTAATGAAAAACTGTTTTTT.

This clone came up a few times. This rearrangement joins TRBV15 to TRBJ1-1; D possibly corresponds to TRBD1 (5 bases). Trimming removed 4 bases from V and 3 bases from J, with 15 bases in between. The CDR3 spans 15 residues. Germline CDR1 is LNHNV and CDR2 is YYDKDF (reference sequence). The CDR3 here is CATSTIWTGDTEAFF. The CDR3 DNA follows: TGTGCCACCAGCACAATTTGGACGGGGGACACTGAAGCTTTCTTT.

As DNA, the CDR3 is TGTGCCAGCAGCGTAGGTGCAGGGCGGAACACTGAAGCTTTCTTT. It yields the protein CASSVGAGRNTEAFF. V and J are TRBV9 and TRBJ1-1; a weak D match, TRBD1 (5 bases). Germline CDR1 is SGDLS and CDR2 is YYNGEE. This CDR3 has 15 residues. Trimming removed 0 bases from V and 1 base from J, with 10 bases in between.

The genes are TRBV12-3 or TRBV12-4 and TRBJ2-7, with 9 nucleotides matching TRBD1. Trimming at V came to 6 bases and at J to 6 bases, leaving 6 bases not matched to a gene. The CDR3 length is 13 residues. The CDR3 is CASSHTGGGEQYF. CDR3 nucleotide sequence: TGTGCCAGCAGCCACACAGGGGGCGGCGAGCAGTACTTC.

The chain uses TRBV12-5 and TRBJ2-5, with TRBD2 identical over 13 bases. The CDR3 consists of 18 residues. CDR1 LGHNT and CDR2 FRNRAP come from the germline V gene. The junction had 10 bases not matched to a gene; V was cut back by 6 bases and J by 0 bases. The CDR3 region has the DNA TGTGCTAGTGGCGACCGGACTAGCGGGGGCGAGAACCAAGAGACCCAGTACTTC. Translating gives CASGDRTSGGENQETQYF.

J is TRBJ2-7 and V is TRBV5-6; TRBD1 is a possible D gene (6 bases). Trimming shortened V by 4 bases and J by 3 bases, and 8 bases separated the two germline ends. CDR1 and CDR2 from the germline V gene are SGHDT and YYEEEE. This CDR3 region has 12 residues. Here the CDR3 DNA reads TGTGCCAGCAGCCGGGACAACTACGAGCAGTACTTC. It encodes CASSRDNYEQYF.

The chain has TRBV6-5 and TRBJ2-1; no clear D gene. The CDR3 length is 14 residues. V lost 6 bases and J lost 0, with 9 bases in between. CDR1 is MNHEY and CDR2 is SVGAGI in the germline V gene. CDR3 amino acids: CASRTSSSYNEQFF. For the CDR3, the DNA is TGTGCCAGCAGGACTTCCAGCTCCTACAATGAGCAGTTCTTC.

This sequence joins TRBV7-2 and TRBJ2-5; 11 nucleotides align to TRBD1. This CDR3 contains 15 residues. J was trimmed by 2 bases and V by 3 bases; bases with no gene match: 2. The V gene's germline CDR1 is SGHTA and CDR2 FQGNSA. CDR3 amino acids: CASSLRDRGQETQYF. CDR3 sequence (DNA): TGTGCCAGCAGCTTGAGGGACAGGGGGCAAGAGACCCAGTACTTC.

The J gene is TRBJ1-3, the V gene TRBV11-2; 8 positions agree with TRBD1. The CDR3 is 16 amino acids. Germline V gene data show CDR1 as SGHAT and CDR2 as FQNNGV. V shed 1 base and J 4 bases; nucleotides not matched to a gene: 6. The CDR3: CASSLVGRGQGNTIYF. CDR3 nucleotides: TGTGCCAGCAGCTTAGTCGGCAGGGGGCAAGGAAACACCATATATTTT.

The rearrangement uses TRBV6-1 and TRBJ1-2; D not certain. V lost 1 base and J lost 0, with 9 bases in between. Germline V gives CDR1 MNHNS, CDR2 SASEGT. The CDR3 has 15 amino acids. CDR3: CASSEVVQANYGYTF. The CDR3 nucleotides read TGTGCCAGCAGTGAAGTCGTCCAGGCTAACTATGGCTACACCTTC.